The next 10 T cell receptor beta chains were all read from a single sample in a study of identical twins. TCRdb analysed the 5' RACE reads with MiXCR anew, one entry per CDR3 protein. The sample yields around 490,000 distinct CDR3 sequences, 13% to 15% seen once. The same data also went into a second study, on yellow fever vaccine responses in identical twins.

Material for sequencing was CD4+ T cells sorted from blood. The receptors here all came from a woman younger than 30 in good health.

This clonotype was seen repeatedly, ten times or more. The chain uses TRBV29-1 and TRBJ2-7, with unresolved D. V dropped 2 bases and J dropped 3 bases, with 5 bases sitting between them. CDR1 is SQVTM and CDR2 is ANQGSEA in the germline V gene. The CDR3 contains 11 residues. The CDR3 region is CSVEKSYEQYF. CDR3 nucleotide sequence: TGCAGCGTTGAAAAAAGCTACGAGCAGTACTTC.

The rearrangement joins TRBV20-1 to TRBJ1-1; D ambiguous. Between the trimmed V and J ends, which lost 0 bases and 1 base, there was a span of 9 bases. CDR1 and CDR2 (germline): DFQATT, SNEGSKA (reference sequence). The CDR3 covers 14 residues. CDR3 nucleotide sequence: TGCAGTGCTAGAGATAGCCCGGGGAACACTGAAGCTTTCTTT. This sequence encodes CSARDSPGNTEAFF.

CDR3 region: CASSPGHGEAFF. DNA for the CDR3: TGTGCCAGCAGCCCGGGACACGGTGAAGCTTTCTTT. J is TRBJ1-1 and V is TRBV12-3 or TRBV12-4; TRBD1 might be the D (6 bases). This CDR3 is built from 12 residues. Trimming removed 6 bases at V and 7 bases at J, with 12 bases between.

CDR3 residues: CASTLDQSSYNEQFF. In DNA form, the CDR3 reads TGTGCCAGTACCTTGGACCAGAGCTCCTACAATGAGCAGTTCTTC. The chain has TRBV19 and TRBJ2-1; D call uncertain. Germline values: CDR1 LNHDA, CDR2 SQIVND (reference sequence). This CDR3 spans 15 amino acids. Trimming left V 7 bases short and J 0 bases short, with 13 bases between.

This sequence joins TRBV29-1 and TRBJ2-5; 11 nucleotides align to TRBD1. The CDR3 is 13 residues long. CDR1 is SQVTM and CDR2 is ANQGSEA in the germline V gene. Trimming at V came to 7 bases and at J to 5 bases, leaving 6 bases not matched to a gene. This chain's CDR3 is CSADRGQMETQYF. The DNA for the CDR3 is TGCAGCGCGGACAGGGGGCAGATGGAGACCCAGTACTTC.

This clonotype turned up a few times. CDR3 DNA: TGTGCCAGCAGCTTAGACCTGGTCCTCTCCTACGAGCAGTACTTC. Amino acids: CASSLDLVLSYEQYF. The rearrangement links TRBV7-8 to TRBJ2-7; no definite D call. From germline, CDR1 is SGHVS and CDR2 FQNEAQ. V was trimmed by 1 base and J by 0 bases, leaving 10 bases between them. The CDR3 totals 15 residues.

This clonotype appeared a few times. V is TRBV15 and J is TRBJ2-3; maybe TRBD2 (5 bases). Germline CDR1 and CDR2: LNHNV and YYDKDF (reference sequence). V was cut by 1 base and J by 1 base, with 9 bases left in between. This CDR3 has 15 residues. The DNA for the CDR3 is TGTGCCACCAGCAGAGGCCGGGGTCGCACAGATACGCAGTATTTT. Its protein product is CATSRGRGRTDTQYF.

The genes are TRBV29-1 and TRBJ1-2, with 12 positions matching TRBD1. The CDR3 is 14 residues long. Germline V gene data show CDR1 as SQVTM and CDR2 as ANQGSEA. Trimming cost V 6 bases and J 7 bases; bases outside gene matches: 9. Written as DNA, the CDR3 is TGCAGCGTCCGGGACAGGGGGCTCATCGTTGGCTACACCTTC. Translating it yields CSVRDRGLIVGYTF.

This clonotype has a handful of counts. CDR3 residues: CASRPLSGNTIYF. In DNA, the CDR3 is TGTGCCAGCAGACCGCTCTCTGGAAACACCATATATTTT. V is TRBV27 and J is TRBJ1-3; D unclear. V lost 6 bases to trimming and J lost 0 bases, with 6 bases between them. This CDR3 contains 13 residues. From germline, CDR1 is MNHEY and CDR2 SMNVEV (reference sequence).

At least ten counts were recorded for this clonotype. The rearrangement links TRBV20-1 to TRBJ2-4; 10 nucleotides align to TRBD2. CDR1 is DFQATT and CDR2 is SNEGSKA in the germline V gene (reference sequence). This CDR3 spans 16 amino acids. V was pared by 5 bases and J by 6 bases, with 13 bases of the junction left unmatched. DNA of the CDR3: TGCAGTGCTGCGAAGGGGACTAGCGTTAAAACAAACATTCAGTACTTC. This sequence encodes CSAAKGTSVKTNIQYF.